This T cell receptor beta chain was recorded in a study of a mutant IDH1 vaccine in newly diagnosed glioma. Regarding time point: week 11, during vaccination. Mutant IDH1 20-mer peptide, at 300 ug, made up each vaccine dose, with topical imiquimod. Details on this clone: Its specificity is unknown.

Looked up from germline, CDR1 is GTSNPN and CDR2 is SVGIG (reference sequence). This CDR3 is 16 amino acids long. Trimming pared 6 bases from V and 0 bases from J, leaving 19 bases between. Profiling relied on immunoSEQ multiplex PCR, and the TCRdb table lists in-frame clones only, not all of them. Of 45,000 to 65,000 clones in the sample, 90% to 95% were seen once. The rearrangement links TRBV30 to TRBJ2-3, with a weak D call TRBD2 (6 bases). The clonotype was recovered from a man in his fifties with glioma. The input for sequencing was PBMCs, taken from a glioma patient whose treatment included an IDH1 peptide vaccine. The CDR3 nucleotides read TGTGCCTGTCCCCGTCGGGGGAGGTTTAGCACAGATACGCAGTATTTT. Translated: CACPRRGRFSTDTQYF. Looking up the rest from reference TRBV30 and TRBJ2-3 gives the full variable domain: SQTIHQWPATLVQPVGSPLSLECTVEGTSNPNLYWYRQAAGRGLQLLFYSVGIGQISSEVPQNLSASRPQDRQFILSSKKLLLSDSGFYLCACPRRGRFSTDTQYFGPGTRLTVL.